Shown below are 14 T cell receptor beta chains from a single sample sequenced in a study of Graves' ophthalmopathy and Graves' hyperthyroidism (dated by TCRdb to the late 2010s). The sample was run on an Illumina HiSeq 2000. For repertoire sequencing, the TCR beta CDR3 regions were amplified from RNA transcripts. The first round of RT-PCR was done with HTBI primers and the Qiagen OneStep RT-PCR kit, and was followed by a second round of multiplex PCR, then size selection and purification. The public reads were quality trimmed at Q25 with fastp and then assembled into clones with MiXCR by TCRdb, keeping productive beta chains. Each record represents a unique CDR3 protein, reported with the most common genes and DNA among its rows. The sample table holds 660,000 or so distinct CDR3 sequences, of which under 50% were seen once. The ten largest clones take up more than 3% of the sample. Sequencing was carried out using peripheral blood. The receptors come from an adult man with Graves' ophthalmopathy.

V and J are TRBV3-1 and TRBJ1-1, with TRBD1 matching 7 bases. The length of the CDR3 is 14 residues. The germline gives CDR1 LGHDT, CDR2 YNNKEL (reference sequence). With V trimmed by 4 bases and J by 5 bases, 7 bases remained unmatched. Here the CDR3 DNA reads TGTGCCAGCAGCCCCTTGACAGGGAGGACTGAAGCTTTCTTT. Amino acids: CASSPLTGRTEAFF.

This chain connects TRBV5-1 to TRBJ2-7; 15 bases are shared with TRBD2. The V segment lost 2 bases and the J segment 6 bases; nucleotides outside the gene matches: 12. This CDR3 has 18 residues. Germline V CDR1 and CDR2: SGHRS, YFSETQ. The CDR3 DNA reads TGCGCCAGCAGCTTTTCCGGGACTAGCGGGGGGCCTCCTGGCGAGCAGTACTTC. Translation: CASSFSGTSGGPPGEQYF. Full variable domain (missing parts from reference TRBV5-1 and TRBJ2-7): KAGVTQTPRYLIKTRGQQVTLSCSPISGHRSVSWYQQTPGQGLQFLFEYFSETQRNKGNFPGRFSGRQFSNSRSEMNVSTLELGDSALYLCASSFSGTSGGPPGEQYFGPGTRLTVT.

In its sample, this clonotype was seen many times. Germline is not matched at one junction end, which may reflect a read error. CDR3 sequence (DNA): TGTGCCAGCAGTGAAGTCGACCGTAGCAATCAGCCCCAGCATTTT. It yields the protein CASSEVDRSNQPQHF. The chain carries TRBV10-3 and TRBJ1-5, with no clear D. Germline assignment: CDR1 ENHRY and CDR2 SYGVKD. The CDR3 contains 15 residues.

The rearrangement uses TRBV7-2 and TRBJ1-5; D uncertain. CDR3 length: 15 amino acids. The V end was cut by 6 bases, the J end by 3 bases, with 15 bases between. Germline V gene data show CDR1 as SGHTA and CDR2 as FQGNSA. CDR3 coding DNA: TGTGCCAGCAGATACGCCGGTAGGCTCAATCAGCCCCAGCATTTT. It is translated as CASRYAGRLNQPQHF.

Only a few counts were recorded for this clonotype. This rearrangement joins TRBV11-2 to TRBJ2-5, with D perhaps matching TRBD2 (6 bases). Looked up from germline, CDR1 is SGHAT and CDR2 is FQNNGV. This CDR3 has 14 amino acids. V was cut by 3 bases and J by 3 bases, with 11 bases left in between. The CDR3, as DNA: TGTGCCAGCAGCTTCCGGGACTTTAAAGAGACCCAGTACTTC. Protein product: CASSFRDFKETQYF.

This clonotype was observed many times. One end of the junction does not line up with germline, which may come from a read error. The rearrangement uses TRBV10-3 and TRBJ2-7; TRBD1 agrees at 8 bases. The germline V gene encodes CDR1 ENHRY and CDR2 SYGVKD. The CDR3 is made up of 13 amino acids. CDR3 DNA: TGTGCCAGCAGTTATGACAGGGGTCACGAGCAGTACTTC. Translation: CASSYDRGHEQYF.

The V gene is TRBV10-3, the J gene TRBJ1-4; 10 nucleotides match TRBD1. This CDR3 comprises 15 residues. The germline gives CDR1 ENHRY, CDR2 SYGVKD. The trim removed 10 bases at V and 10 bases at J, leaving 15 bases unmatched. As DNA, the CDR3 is TGTGCCAGCAGGGCTCTGACAGGGGGCTCTGGAAAACTGTTTTTT. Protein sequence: CASRALTGGSGKLFF.

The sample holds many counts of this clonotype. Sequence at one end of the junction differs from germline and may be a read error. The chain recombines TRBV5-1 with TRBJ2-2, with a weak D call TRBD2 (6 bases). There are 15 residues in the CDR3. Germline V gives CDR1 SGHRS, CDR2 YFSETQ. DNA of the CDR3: TGTGCCAGCAGCTCCGTCGGGGGTAACACCGGGGAGCTGTTTTTT. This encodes CASSSVGGNTGELFF. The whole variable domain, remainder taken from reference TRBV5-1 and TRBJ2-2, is KAGVTQTPRYLIKTRGQQVTLSCSPISGHRSVSWYQQTPGQGLQFLFEYFSETQRNKGNFPGRFSGRQFSNSRSEMNVSTLELGDSALYLCASSSVGGNTGELFFGEGSRLTVL.

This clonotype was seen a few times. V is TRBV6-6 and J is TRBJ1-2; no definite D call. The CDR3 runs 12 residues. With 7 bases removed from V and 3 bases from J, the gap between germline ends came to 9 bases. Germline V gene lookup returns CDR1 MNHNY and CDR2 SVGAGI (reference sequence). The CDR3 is CASNGEDYGYTF. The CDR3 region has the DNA TGTGCCAGCAATGGGGAAGACTATGGCTACACCTTC.

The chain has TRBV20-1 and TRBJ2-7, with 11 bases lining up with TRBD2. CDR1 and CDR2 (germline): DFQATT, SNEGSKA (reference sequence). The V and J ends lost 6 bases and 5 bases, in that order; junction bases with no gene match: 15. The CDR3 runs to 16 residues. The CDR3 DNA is TGCAGTGCCCGACAGAACCGACTAGCGGGAACCCACGAGCAGTACTTC. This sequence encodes CSARQNRLAGTHEQYF.

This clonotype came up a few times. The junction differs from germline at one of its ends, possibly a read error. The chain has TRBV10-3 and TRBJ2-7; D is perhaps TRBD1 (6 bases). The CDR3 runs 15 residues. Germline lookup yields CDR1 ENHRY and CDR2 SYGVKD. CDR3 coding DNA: TGTGCCAGCAGTGCGACTGCCGGGACACCCTACGAGCAGTACTTC. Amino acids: CASSATAGTPYEQYF.

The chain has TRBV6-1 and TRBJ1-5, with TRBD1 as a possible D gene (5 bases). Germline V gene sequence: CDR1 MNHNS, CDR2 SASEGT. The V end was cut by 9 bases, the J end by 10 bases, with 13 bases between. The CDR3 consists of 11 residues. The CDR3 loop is CASLDGGPQHF. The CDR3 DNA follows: TGTGCCAGTTTAGATGGGGGACCCCAGCATTTT.

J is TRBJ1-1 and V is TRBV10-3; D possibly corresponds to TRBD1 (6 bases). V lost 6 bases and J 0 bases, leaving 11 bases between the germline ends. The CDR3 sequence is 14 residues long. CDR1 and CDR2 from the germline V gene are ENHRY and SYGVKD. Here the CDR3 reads CAISVGGMNTEAFF. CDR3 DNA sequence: TGTGCCATCAGCGTAGGGGGGATGAACACTGAAGCTTTCTTT.

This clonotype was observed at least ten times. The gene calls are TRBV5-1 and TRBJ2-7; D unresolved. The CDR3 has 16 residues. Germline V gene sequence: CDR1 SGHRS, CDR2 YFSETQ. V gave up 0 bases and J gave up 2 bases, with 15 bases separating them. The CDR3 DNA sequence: TGCGCCAGCAGCTTGGTCGGACCTCAGTTCCCCTACGAGCAGTACTTC. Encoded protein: CASSLVGPQFPYEQYF.